This T cell receptor (beta chain) emerged from a study of cytotoxic CD8 clonotypes in ibrutinib-treated CLL. This clone was seen a few times. Its antigen is not known. Data came from immunoSEQ multiplex PCR; TCRdb stores just in-frame clones and leaves some out. The sample lists approximately 200,000 clones; about two thirds were seen once. General study results and limits: On treatment, the uncommon public clonotypes contracted or remained stable. Sustained-remission and progressing patients had unequal sampling times. Baseline clonality, above age-matched healthy donor levels, tracked circulating CD8+ T-cell counts.

This CDR3 is built from 14 residues. Per germline, CDR1 SNHLY and CDR2 FYNNEI. V was shortened by 6 bases and J by 2 bases, with 13 bases between the two germline ends. The rearrangement uses TRBV2 and TRBJ1-2; unclear D gene. Material: PBMCs, obtained after 24 months of ibrutinib treatment. This clonotype was sampled from a human donor with chronic lymphocytic leukemia. The CDR3 reads CASRDGSQNYGYTF. The DNA for the CDR3 is TGTGCCAGCAGGGACGGTTCCCAGAACTATGGCTACACCTTC.